Sequencing of this T cell receptor beta chain was carried out in a study of control samples from healthy donors and cancer patients (dated by TCRdb to 2020 to 2021). For this clone: It has no known antigen specificity. Base qualities are missing; no much larger clone stands one base away.

Inclusive of the bounding cysteine and phenylalanine, the CDR3 is 12 residues long. Just the 36-base CDR3 DNA is kept, in frame starting at base 1. V is cut by 3 bases and J by 8 bases, and the space between the germline ends is 9 bases. Library preparation was by the immunoSEQ multiplex PCR assay. TCRdb provides this immuneACCESS table in a form limited to in-frame rearrangements. Some clones are lacking; in checked studies, under half of them reflect an unresolved V gene, and why the rest are absent is not known. Recorded for this sample are under 150,000 clones; about 94% of them occurred a single time. Around 3.6% of the sample is in the top ten clones.

The origin of this receptor is a man aged 30 to 45 in good health. The material sequenced was blood. The chain is made from TRBV12-3 or TRBV12-4 and TRBJ2-3; the D gene is possibly TRBD1, with 7 bases matching. The CDR3 protein sequence reads: CASSFQGGTQYF. In nucleotide form, the sequence is TGTGCCAGCAGTTTCCAGGGGGGTACGCAGTATTTT.